This TCR beta chain was retrieved from a study of beta chain bispecific antibodies for T cell cancers (dated by TCRdb to the early 2020s). General notes on the study: Healthy donor T cells were cocultured with T cell leukemia lines and bispecific antibodies, then TRBV sequencing of surviving cells measured the depletion of each TRBV family. On the cell surface, TRBV12 (TRBV12-3) was expressed by Jurkat cells, whereas TRBV5-5 was expressed by HPB-ALL cells.

V loses 10 bases, J loses 7 bases, and the germline ends lie 19 bases apart. As encoded in the germline V gene, CDR1 is SNHLY while CDR2 is FYNNEI. From the cysteine up to the phenylalanine, the CDR3 has a length of 13 residues. Here the CDR3 DNA is all that survives: 39 bases in frame from base 1. Results and caveats for the whole study, not just this receptor: Leukemia cell line cells were mixed with normal T cells in each sequenced sample, and most of the targeted TRBV signal was derived from the leukemia cells rather than from the normal T cells. Cross-reactivity of the anti-TRBV5-5 antibody with TRBV5-6 was attributed to high sequence similarity between the two genes.

Many counts were recorded for this clonotype. Its binding antigen is unknown. There are no base qualities to consult, and no much larger clone falls within one base. T cells were expanded from blood mononuclear cells for two to four days using either anti-CD3 antibody OKT3 or CD3/CD28 Dynabeads. Expanded T cells were maintained in RPMI 1640 supplemented with 10% fetal bovine serum, recombinant human IL-2 (around 98 IU/ml) and IL-7 (roughly 5.1 ng/ml). Cocultures combined approximately 50,000 normal T cells with approximately 50,000 target cells and bispecific antibody in approximately 100 ul, incubated about 17 hours at 37°C. Every bispecific antibody was made of two single-chain variable fragments expressed in a single-chain diabody format with a His tag. The effector T cells were obtained from healthy human donors, with peripheral blood mononuclear cells isolated from leukapheresis samples by Ficoll density gradient centrifugation.

Libraries incorporated unique molecular identifier barcodes, which were used to quantify clonotypes. Qiagen AllPrep DNA/RNA Micro kits were used to isolate total RNA, and an Agilent TapeStation was used to check RNA quality. TCR beta libraries were constructed by 5' RACE, in which cDNA synthesis was followed by two PCR steps with TCR beta constant-region gene-specific primers. TCR beta libraries were sequenced on an Illumina MiSeq platform. On the study's bioinformatics: MIGEC, MiXCR and VDJtools were used to process the reads. To get a clonotype's frequency, the unique molecular identifiers belonging to that clonotype were divided by all unique molecular identifiers in the sample. Nonfunctional TRBV genes classified in IMGT as pseudogenes or open reading frames, for example TRBV1, TRBV12-1 and TRBV21, were left out. The public reads were quality trimmed at Q25 with fastp and then assembled into clones with MiXCR by TCRdb, keeping productive beta chains. Identical CDR3 proteins give one entry, which carries the most common genes and DNA. TCRdb's processing, not the authors' own work, is the source of the V and J calls. The sample has about 20,000 distinct CDR3 sequences on record, under 3% of them singletons. Approximately 30% of the sample rests with the top ten.

This receptor chain uses TRBV2 and TRBJ1-2; a tentative D match to TRBD1 spans 6 bases. The sequenced sample consisted of healthy donor T cells cultured with leukemia cells. This receptor was identified in a human donor in good health. Some clones in this sample may be carry-over from other donors' samples. The DNA is as follows: TGTGCCACCCAAGGGGGTTTCGGCGGTGGCTACACCTTC. Translation gives CATQGGFGGGYTF.